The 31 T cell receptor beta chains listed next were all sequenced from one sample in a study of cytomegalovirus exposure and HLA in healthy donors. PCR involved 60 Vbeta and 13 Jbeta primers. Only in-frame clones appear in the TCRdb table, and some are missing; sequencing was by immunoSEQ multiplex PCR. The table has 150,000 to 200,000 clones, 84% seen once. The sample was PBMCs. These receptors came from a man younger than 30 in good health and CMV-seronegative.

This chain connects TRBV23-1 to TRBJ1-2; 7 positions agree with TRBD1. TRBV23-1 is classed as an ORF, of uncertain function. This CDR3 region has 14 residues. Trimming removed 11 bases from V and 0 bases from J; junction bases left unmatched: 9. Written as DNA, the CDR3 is TGCGCCGGATTTGGGACAGCTTCTAACTATGGCTACACCTTC. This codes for CAGFGTASNYGYTF.

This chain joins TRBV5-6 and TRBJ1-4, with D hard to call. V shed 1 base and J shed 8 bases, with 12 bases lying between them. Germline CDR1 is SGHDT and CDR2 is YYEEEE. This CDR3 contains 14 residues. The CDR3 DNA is TGTGCCAGCAGCTTGAACCAGGTTGGGGAAAAACTGTTTTTT. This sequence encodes CASSLNQVGEKLFF.

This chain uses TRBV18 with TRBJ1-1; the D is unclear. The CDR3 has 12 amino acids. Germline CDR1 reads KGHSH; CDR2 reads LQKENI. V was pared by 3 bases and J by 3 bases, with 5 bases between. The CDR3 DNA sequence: TGTGCCAGCTCACCGCGGGACACTGAAGCTTTCTTT. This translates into CASSPRDTEAFF. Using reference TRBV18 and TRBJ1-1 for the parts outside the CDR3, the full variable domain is NAGVMQNPRHLVRRRGQEARLRCSPMKGHSHVYWYRQLPEEGLKFMVYLQKENIIDESGMPKERFSAEFPKEGPSILRIQQVVRGDSAAYFCASSPRDTEAFFGQGTRLTVV.

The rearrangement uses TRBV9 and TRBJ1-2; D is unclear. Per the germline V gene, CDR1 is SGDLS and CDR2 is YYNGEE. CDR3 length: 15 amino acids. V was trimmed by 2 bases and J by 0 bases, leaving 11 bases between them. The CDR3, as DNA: TGTGCCAGCAGCGTTTCTCCCGCAGCTAACTATGGCTACACCTTC. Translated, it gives CASSVSPAANYGYTF.

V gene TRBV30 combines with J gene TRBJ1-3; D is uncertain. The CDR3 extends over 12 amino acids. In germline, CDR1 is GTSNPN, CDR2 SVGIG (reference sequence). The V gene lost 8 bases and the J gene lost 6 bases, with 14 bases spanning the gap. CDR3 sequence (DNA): TGTGCCACGACTCAACCACTAAACACCATATATTTT. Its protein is CATTQPLNTIYF.

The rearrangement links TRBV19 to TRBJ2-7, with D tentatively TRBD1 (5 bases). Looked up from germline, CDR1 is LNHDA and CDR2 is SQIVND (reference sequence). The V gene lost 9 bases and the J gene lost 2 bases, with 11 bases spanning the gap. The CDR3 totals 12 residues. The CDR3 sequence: CASRRVPYEQYF. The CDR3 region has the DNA TGTGCCAGCCGCAGGGTTCCCTACGAGCAGTACTTC.

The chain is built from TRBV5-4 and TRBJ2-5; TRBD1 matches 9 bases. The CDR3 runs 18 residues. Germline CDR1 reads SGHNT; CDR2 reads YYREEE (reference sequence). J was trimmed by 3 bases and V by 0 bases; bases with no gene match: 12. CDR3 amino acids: CASSLASLNRGRKETQYF. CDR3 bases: TGTGCCAGCAGCTTGGCCTCCCTTAACAGGGGGCGTAAAGAGACCCAGTACTTC.

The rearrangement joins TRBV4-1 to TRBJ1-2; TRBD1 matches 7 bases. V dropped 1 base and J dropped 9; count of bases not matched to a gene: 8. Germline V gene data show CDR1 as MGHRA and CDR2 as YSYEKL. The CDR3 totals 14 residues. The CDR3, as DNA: TGCGCCAGCAGCCAAGCCCTAGACAGGGATCGCTACACCTTC. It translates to CASSQALDRDRYTF.

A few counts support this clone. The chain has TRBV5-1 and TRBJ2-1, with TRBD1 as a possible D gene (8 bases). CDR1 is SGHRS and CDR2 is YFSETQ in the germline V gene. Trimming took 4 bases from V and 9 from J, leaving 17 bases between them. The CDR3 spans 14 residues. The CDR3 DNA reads TGCGCCAGCAGCAGCGGGACAGGCCAATTTGAGCAGTTCTTC. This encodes CASSSGTGQFEQFF.

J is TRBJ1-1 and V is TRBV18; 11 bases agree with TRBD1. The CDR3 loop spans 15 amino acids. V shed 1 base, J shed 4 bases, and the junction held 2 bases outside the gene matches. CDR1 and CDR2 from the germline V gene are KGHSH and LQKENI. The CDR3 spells CASSPQGQGGTEAFF. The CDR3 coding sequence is TGTGCCAGCTCACCACAGGGACAGGGGGGCACTGAAGCTTTCTTT.

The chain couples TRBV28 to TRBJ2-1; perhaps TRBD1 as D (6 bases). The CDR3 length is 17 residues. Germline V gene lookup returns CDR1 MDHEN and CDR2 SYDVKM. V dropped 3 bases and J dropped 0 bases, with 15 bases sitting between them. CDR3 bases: TGTGCCAGCAGTTTCATTCAGGGGAGAAGCTCCTACAATGAGCAGTTCTTC. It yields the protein CASSFIQGRSSYNEQFF.

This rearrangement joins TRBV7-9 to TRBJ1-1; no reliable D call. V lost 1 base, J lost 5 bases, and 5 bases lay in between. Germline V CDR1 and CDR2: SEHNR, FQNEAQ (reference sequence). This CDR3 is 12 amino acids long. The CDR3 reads CASSLVQTEAFF. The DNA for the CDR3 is TGTGCCAGCAGCTTAGTGCAGACTGAAGCTTTCTTT.

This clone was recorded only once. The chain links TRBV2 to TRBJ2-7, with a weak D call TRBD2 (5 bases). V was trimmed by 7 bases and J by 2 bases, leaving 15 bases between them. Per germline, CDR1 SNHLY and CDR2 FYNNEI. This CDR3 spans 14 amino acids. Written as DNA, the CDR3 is TGTGCCAGCACCCCAGAGGGATACACCTACGAGCAGTACTTC. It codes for CASTPEGYTYEQYF.

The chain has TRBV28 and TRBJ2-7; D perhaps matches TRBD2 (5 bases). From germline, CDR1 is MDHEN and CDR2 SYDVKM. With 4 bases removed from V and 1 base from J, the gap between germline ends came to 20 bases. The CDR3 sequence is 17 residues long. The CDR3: CASSSLVELGWSYEQYF. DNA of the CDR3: TGTGCCAGCAGTTCCCTGGTCGAACTAGGGTGGTCCTACGAGCAGTACTTC.

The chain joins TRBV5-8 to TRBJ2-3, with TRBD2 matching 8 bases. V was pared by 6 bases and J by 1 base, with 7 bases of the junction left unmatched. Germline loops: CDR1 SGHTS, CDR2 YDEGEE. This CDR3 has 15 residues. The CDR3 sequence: CASTSSGSRTDTQYF. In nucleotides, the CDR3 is TGTGCCAGCACGTCTAGCGGGTCTCGCACAGATACGCAGTATTTT.

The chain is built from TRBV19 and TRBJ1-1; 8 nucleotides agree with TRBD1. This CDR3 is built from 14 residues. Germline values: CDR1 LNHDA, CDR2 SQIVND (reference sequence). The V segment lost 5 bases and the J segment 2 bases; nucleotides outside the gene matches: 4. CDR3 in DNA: TGTGCCAGTAGTTTTGGACAGGGAAACACTGAAGCTTTCTTT. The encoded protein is CASSFGQGNTEAFF. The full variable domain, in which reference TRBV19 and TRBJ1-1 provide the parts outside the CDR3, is DGGITQSPKYLFRKEGQNVTLSCEQNLNHDAMYWYRQDPGQGLRLIYYSQIVNDFQKGDIAEGYSVSREKKESFPLTVTSAQKNPTAFYLCASSFGQGNTEAFFGQGTRLTVV.

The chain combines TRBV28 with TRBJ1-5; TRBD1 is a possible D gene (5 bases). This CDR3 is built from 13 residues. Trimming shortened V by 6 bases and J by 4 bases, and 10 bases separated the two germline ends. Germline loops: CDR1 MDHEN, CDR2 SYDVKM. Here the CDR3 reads CASSSGWNQPQHF. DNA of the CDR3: TGTGCCAGCAGCTCAGGGTGGAATCAGCCCCAGCATTTT. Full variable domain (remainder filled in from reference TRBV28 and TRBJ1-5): DVKVTQSSRYLVKRTGEKVFLECVQDMDHENMFWYRQDPGLGLRLIYFSYDVKMKEKGDIPEGYSVSREKKERFSLILESASTNQTSMYLCASSSGWNQPQHFGDGTRLSIL.

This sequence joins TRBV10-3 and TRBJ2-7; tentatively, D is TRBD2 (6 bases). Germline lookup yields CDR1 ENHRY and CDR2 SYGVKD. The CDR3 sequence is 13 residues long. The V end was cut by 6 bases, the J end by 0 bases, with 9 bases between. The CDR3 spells CAIREGSSYEQYF. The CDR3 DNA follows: TGTGCCATCAGGGAGGGCAGCTCCTACGAGCAGTACTTC.

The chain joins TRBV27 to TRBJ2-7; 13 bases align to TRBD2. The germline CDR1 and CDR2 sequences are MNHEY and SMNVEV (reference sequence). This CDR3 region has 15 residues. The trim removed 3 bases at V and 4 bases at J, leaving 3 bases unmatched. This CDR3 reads CASSFRGLAGYEQYF. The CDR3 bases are TGTGCCAGCAGTTTTAGGGGACTAGCGGGATACGAGCAGTACTTC.

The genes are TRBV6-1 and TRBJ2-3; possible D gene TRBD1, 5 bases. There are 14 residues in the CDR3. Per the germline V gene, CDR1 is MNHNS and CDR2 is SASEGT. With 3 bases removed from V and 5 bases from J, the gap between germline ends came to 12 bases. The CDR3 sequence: CASSDTGRRDTQYF. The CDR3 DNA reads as TGTGCCAGCAGTGACACAGGCCGCCGAGATACGCAGTATTTT.

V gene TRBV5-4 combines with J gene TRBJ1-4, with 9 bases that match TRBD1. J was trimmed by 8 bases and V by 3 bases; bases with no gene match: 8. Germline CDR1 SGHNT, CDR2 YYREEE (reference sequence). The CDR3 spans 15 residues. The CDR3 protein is CASSSKQGAGEKLFF. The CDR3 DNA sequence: TGTGCCAGCAGCTCGAAACAGGGGGCCGGGGAAAAACTGTTTTTT.

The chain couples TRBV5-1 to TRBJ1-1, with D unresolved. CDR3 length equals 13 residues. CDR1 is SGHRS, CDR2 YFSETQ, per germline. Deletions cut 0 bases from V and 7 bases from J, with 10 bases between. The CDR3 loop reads CASSLAMGVEAFF. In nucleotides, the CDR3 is TGCGCCAGCAGCTTGGCGATGGGCGTTGAAGCTTTCTTT.

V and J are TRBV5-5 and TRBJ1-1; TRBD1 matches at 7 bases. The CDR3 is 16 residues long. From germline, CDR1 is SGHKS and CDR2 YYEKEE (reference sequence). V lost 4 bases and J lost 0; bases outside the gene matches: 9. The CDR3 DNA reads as TGTGCCAGCAGCCCGACAGGGTCCCAAATGAACACTGAAGCTTTCTTT. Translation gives CASSPTGSQMNTEAFF.

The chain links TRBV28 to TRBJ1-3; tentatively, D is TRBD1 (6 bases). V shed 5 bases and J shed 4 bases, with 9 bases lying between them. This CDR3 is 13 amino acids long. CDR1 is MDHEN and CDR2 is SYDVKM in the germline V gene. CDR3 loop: CASSQQGGNTIYF. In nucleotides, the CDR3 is TGTGCCAGCAGTCAACAGGGAGGAAACACCATATATTTT.

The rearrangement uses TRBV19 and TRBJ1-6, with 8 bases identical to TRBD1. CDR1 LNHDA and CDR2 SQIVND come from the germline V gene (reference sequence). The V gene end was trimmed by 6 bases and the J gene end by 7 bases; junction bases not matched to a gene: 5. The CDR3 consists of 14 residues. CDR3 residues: CASRARQGNSPLHF. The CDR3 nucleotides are TGTGCCAGTAGGGCCCGACAGGGGAATTCACCCCTCCACTTT. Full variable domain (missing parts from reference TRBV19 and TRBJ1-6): DGGITQSPKYLFRKEGQNVTLSCEQNLNHDAMYWYRQDPGQGLRLIYYSQIVNDFQKGDIAEGYSVSREKKESFPLTVTSAQKNPTAFYLCASRARQGNSPLHFGNGTRLTVT.

The CDR3, as DNA: TGTGCCAGCAGCTTGGAGGGCAGGGGATACACTGAAGCTTTCTTT. Encoded protein: CASSLEGRGYTEAFF. This chain joins TRBV5-4 and TRBJ1-1; D possibly corresponds to TRBD1 (6 bases). With 0 bases removed from V and 3 bases from J, the gap between germline ends came to 12 bases. Germline-derived CDR1 and CDR2 are SGHNT and YYREEE (reference sequence). This CDR3 has 15 amino acids.

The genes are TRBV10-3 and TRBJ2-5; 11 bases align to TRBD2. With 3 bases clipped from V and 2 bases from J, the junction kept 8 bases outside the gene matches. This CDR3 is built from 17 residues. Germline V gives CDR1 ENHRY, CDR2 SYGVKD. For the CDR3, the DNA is TGTGCCATCAGTGAATATTCTAGCGGGGGGATTCAAGAGACCCAGTACTTC. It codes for CAISEYSSGGIQETQYF.

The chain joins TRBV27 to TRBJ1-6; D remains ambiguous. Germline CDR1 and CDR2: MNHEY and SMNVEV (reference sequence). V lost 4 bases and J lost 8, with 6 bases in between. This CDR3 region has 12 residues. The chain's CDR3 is CASSSGDSPLHF. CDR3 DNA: TGTGCCAGCAGTTCCGGGGATTCACCCCTCCACTTT.

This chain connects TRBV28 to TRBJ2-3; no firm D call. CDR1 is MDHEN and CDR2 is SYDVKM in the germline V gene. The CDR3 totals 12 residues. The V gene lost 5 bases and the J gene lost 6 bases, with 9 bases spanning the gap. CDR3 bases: TGTGCCAGCAGTCCACTCCTGGATACGCAGTATTTT. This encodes CASSPLLDTQYF.

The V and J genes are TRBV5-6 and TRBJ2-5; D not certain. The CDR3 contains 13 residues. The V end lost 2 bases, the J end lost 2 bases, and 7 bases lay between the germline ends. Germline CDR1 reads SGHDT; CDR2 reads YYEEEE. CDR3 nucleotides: TGTGCCAGCAGCTTTAGATCTCAAGAGACCCAGTACTTC. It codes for CASSFRSQETQYF.

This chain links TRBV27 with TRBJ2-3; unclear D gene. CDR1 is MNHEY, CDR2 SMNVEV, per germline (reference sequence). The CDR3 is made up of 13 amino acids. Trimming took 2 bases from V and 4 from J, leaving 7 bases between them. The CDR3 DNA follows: TGTGCCAGCAGTTTACAGGAACCAGATACGCAGTATTTT. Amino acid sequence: CASSLQEPDTQYF.